What follows is one T cell receptor beta chain and its context. Its antigen is currently not known. Within one base of it there is no much larger clone, and no base qualities were kept. V and J are trimmed by 5 bases and 7 bases, and the gene matches miss 10 bases of the junction. CDR1 SGHVS and CDR2 FQNEAQ are derived from the germline V gene. The CDR3 spans 15 residues, from the cysteine through the phenylalanine. Here the CDR3 DNA is all that survives: 45 bases in frame from base 1. This entry belongs to a study of T cell responses to AZD1222 COVID-19 vaccine (dated by TCRdb to the early 2020s). Study-wide context: Because spike-specific TCR depth and breadth did not differ between the two schedules, AZD1222 recipients who got a second dose at roughly 4 weeks were pooled with those who got a second dose at roughly 12 weeks. A total of just over 230 trial participants underwent TCR sequencing, of whom about 200 had received two doses of AZD1222 and some 25 had received two doses of the MenACWY control vaccine. Trial participants were enrolled into age subgroups of 18-55, 56-69 and 70-plus years, which contained around 150, 29 and 61 TCR-sequenced participants, respectively.

The CDR3 regions of human TCRbeta chains were subjected to immunosequencing. The source study handled its data this way. TCRs in the repertoires were compared against a reference library of SARS-CoV-2-specific TCRs that had been generated with the MIRA antigen-specificity platform. Breadth meant the fraction of unique TCRs that were SARS-CoV-2-associated, whereas depth meant the fraction of total T cells that were SARS-CoV-2-associated. Using the MIRA data, each spike-specific TCR was mapped to the spike region that the TCR reacts to and placed in a CD4 or CD8 class. Log10-transformed breadth and depth values were compared by one-way ANOVA with Sidak's multiple comparisons tests. As stored in TCRdb, this immuneACCESS dataset retains in-frame rearrangements with V and J assigned. A fraction of the clones does not appear; measured against another copy, unresolved V genes explain less than half of the discrepancy, and the remainder lacks a known reason. V, J and clone size are those of that table, while D and trimming were read from the DNA. The sample includes approximately 100,000 clones, with about 90% observed a single time. The ten largest clones add up to about 15% of the sample.

What the work shows at the level of the full study, not this receptor alone: The whole spike protein was spanned by vaccine-associated CD4 TCRs, and dominant responses were seen in regions 160-218 and 743-854. Participants were mostly white British, with more females than males. The authors suggested clonal diversity may have been underestimated. The 56-69-year group was small, and its depth increase did not reach significance, likely because of low power. Because no day 14 peak-response samples were available, repertoires were characterized only after the peak T cell response. Reportedly, close to half of the unique spike-specific TCRs recognized epitopes lying outside the regions that are mutated in the B.1.351 and B.1.1.7 variants. After two AZD1222 doses, spike-specific TCR breadth and depth were significantly higher than at day 0 and than in MenACWY recipients. Only five or six AZD1222 recipients were SARS-CoV-2 seropositive at baseline, limiting conclusions about previously exposed vaccinees.

Per the publication, the time point label means: baseline before first vaccination. The vaccinee samples were drawn from two UK trials, COV001 and COV002, one of which was a single-blind randomized controlled phase 2/3 trial testing AZD1222 (ChAdOx1 nCoV-19) in healthy adults. Trial participant PBMC samples were collected at day 0 and day 28 after the second dose for TCRbeta chain sequencing. This receptor chain uses TRBV7-8 and TRBJ1-4; TRBD1 agrees with 7 junctional bases. The TCR was taken from an adult in good health. The sequencing used peripheral blood, collected on day 0 of AZD1222 vaccination. The CDR3 has the sequence CASSVHRGAPEKLFF. The sequenced DNA: TGTGCCAGCAGCGTCCACAGGGGAGCCCCTGAAAAACTGTTTTTT.